This TCR beta chain is drawn from a study of Graves' ophthalmopathy and Graves' hyperthyroidism (dated by TCRdb to 2017 to 2018). In the study overall: Peripheral blood was collected at initial diagnosis, before any treatment. The study used signatures of the TCR beta repertoire to tell Graves' ophthalmopathy apart from Graves' hyperthyroidism and to predict which patients would progress to ophthalmopathy. In total, 135 blood samples were TCR-sequenced: around 42 ophthalmopathy, 75 hyperthyroidism and some 17 hyperthyroidism-to-ophthalmopathy patients. A discovery set of 100 patients (under 45 ophthalmopathy, about 58 stable hyperthyroidism) was enrolled to explore V-J signatures distinguishing ophthalmopathy from hyperthyroidism. For independent validation, a separate cohort was made up of fewer than 20 hyperthyroidism patients plus 17 patients who later progressed from hyperthyroidism to ophthalmopathy. In more than 5 hyperthyroidism patients, the T-cell repertoire of thyroid tissue was compared with the T-cell repertoire of blood. Once sampling was done, hyperthyroidism patients were given methimazole at a starting dose of 30 mg daily, while ophthalmopathy patients were given high-dose intravenous methylprednisolone. The 100 or so discovery patients were divided at random into training and test sets in a 7:3 ratio. Overall results and qualifications from the work: Among expanded thyroid clonotypes with frequency above 0.001, most also showed up in blood, which suggests that blood repertoires may reflect the thyroid immune response. In cross-validation, the 13-signature model distinguished ophthalmopathy from stable hyperthyroidism with about 89% sensitivity and roughly 81% specificity, while in the test set the corresponding values were about 80% and 75%. In validation, the model predicted ophthalmopathy progression with roughly 68% sensitivity and 72% to 80% specificity; 12 predicted patients were CT-confirmed with GO in a median of approximately 6.2 months. Sample size was not predetermined statistically, and investigators were not blinded to group allocation.

For repertoire sequencing, TCR beta CDR3 regions were amplified from RNA transcripts. HTBI primers and the Qiagen OneStep RT-PCR kit were used in a first-round RT-PCR, which was followed by a second-round multiplex PCR, size selection and purification. Libraries were sequenced on an Illumina HiSeq2000 using paired-end 100 bp reads. From the authors' description of their analysis: SOAPnuke was used for read processing, and reads with adapters, uncalled bases, a mean Phred below 15, or no exact constant-primer or identifier match were discarded. COPE v1.2.5 was used to merge the high-quality paired reads. Each unique nucleotide sequence was defined as a clonotype, and clonotypes were aligned to IMGT TRB V, D and J references with MiTCR v1.1. The analysis was limited to V-J combinations with a frequency above 0.0001, which together covered just over 98% of the repertoires. For each V-J combination, a TCR clonal expansion and chaos score was defined as the ratio of F50 clonal expansion to chaos observed in the TCRdist matrix. Features were reduced by Welch's t-statistics and random forest to over ten V-J combinations, which fed a naive Bayes classifier. The similarity between thyroid and blood repertoires was quantified using the Morisita-Horn index. TCRdb passed the public sequencing reads through fastp at Q25 and MiXCR, retaining productive beta sequences. Merged by CDR3 protein, the rows form single entries marked with the most common genes and DNA. The V and J calls here are based on TCRdb, not the publication. In this sample the table shows about 620,000 distinct CDR3 sequences, 22% of which occur a single time. Approximately 6.5% of the sample rests with the top ten.

Hyperthyroidism was considered stable if no progression to ophthalmopathy occurred within 18 months of follow-up. Hyperthyroidism patients were newly diagnosed, with disease duration under 2 months, and aged 18 to 65 years. Patients with other autoimmune diseases, uncontrolled infections, pregnancy or lactation were excluded from the study. Clinical symptoms, serum thyroxine, TRAb, thyroid ultrasound and orbital computed tomography formed the basis of the diagnosis. Ficoll-Paque density gradient centrifugation was used to isolate PBMCs from about 10 ml of fresh peripheral blood. Total RNA was extracted using Trizol reagent, and RNA quality was checked on an Agilent 2100 Bioanalyzer. According to the germline V gene (reference sequence), CDR1 reads LNHDA and CDR2 reads SQIVND. From its cysteine to its phenylalanine, the CDR3 spans 13 amino acids. The sequence is cut down to CDR3 DNA, 39 bases in frame from base 1. V is cut by 6 bases and J by 7 bases, and the space between the germline ends is 15 bases.

This clonotype has at least ten counts. Its antigen has not been determined. One base away there is no much larger clone; base qualities are not given. Recombination joined TRBV19 with TRBJ1-1; a confident D gene designation cannot be given. Sequenced sample: peripheral blood. The sequence derives from a woman in her late teens or twenties with stable Graves' hyperthyroidism. Some clones in this sample may be carry-over from other donors' samples. Donor details come from another sample of the same person, matched by shared clones. The bases read TGTGCCAGTAGCTCTAGACAAAATGATGAAGCTTTCTTT. Translated, it reads CASSSRQNDEAFF.